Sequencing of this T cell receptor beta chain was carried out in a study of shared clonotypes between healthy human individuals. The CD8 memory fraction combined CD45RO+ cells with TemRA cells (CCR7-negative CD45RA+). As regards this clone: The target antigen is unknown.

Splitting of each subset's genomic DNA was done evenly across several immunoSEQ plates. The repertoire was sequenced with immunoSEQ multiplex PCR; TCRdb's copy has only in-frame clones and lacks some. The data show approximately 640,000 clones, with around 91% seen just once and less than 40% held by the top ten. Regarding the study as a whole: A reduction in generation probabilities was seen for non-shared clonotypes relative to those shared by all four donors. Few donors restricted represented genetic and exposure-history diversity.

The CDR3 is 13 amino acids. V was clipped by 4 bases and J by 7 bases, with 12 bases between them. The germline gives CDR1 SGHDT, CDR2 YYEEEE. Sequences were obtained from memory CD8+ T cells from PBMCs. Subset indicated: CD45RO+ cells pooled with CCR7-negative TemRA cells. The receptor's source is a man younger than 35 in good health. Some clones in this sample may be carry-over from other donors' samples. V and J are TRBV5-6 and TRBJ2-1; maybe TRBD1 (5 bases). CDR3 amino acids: CASSSAGRNEQFF. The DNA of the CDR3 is TGTGCCAGCAGCAGTGCAGGGCGGAATGAGCAGTTCTTC.